These 27 T cell receptor beta chains share one sample of origin, sequenced in a study of shared clonotypes between healthy human individuals. Data came from immunoSEQ multiplex PCR; TCRdb stores just in-frame clones and leaves some out. This table holds roughly 1,500,000 clones, approximately 98.5% found once. The sample was naive CD4+ T cells sorted from blood. Noted subset: CD45RA+ positively selected. These receptor sequences come from a man between 25 and 39 years old in good health.

V and J are TRBV10-1 and TRBJ2-2; 7 bases are a match to TRBD1. Germline trimming cut 5 bases from V and 2 bases from J; bases unmatched to any gene: 8. CDR3 length: 16 amino acids. Germline-derived CDR1 and CDR2 are WNHNN and SYGVQD (reference sequence). The CDR3: CASSKYGTVNTGELFF. CDR3 sequence (DNA): TGCGCCAGCAGTAAATATGGGACAGTCAACACCGGGGAGCTGTTTTTT.

The rearrangement uses TRBV4-2 and TRBJ1-1; D ambiguous. V was pared by 5 bases and J by 1 base, with 8 bases between. The CDR3 is made up of 13 amino acids. CDR1 is LGHNA, CDR2 YNFKEQ, per germline. CDR3 DNA: TGTGCCAGCAGCTATCCCCCGAACACTGAAGCTTTCTTT. Translating it yields CASSYPPNTEAFF.

The chain is built from TRBV7-2 and TRBJ2-3, with a possible D match to TRBD1 (5 bases). V lost 5 bases and J lost 2, with 8 bases in between. From germline, CDR1 is SGHTA and CDR2 FQGNSA. This CDR3 comprises 13 residues. CDR3 nucleotides: TGTGCCAGCAGCCTTGGACACACAGATACGCAGTATTTT. Amino acids: CASSLGHTDTQYF.

As regards this clone: The sample has other DNA sequences that encode this CDR3 too. The chain uses TRBV5-1 and TRBJ1-1, with 7 nucleotides matching TRBD1. V trimming: 4 bases; J trimming: 5 bases; junction bases outside the gene matches: 8. This CDR3 has 14 residues. Germline lookup yields CDR1 SGHRS and CDR2 YFSETQ. The CDR3 reads CASSLRQGGTEAFF. The CDR3, as DNA: TGCGCCAGCAGCCTGAGACAGGGCGGGACTGAAGCTTTCTTT. Drawing the rest from reference TRBV5-1 and TRBJ1-1, the complete variable domain is KAGVTQTPRYLIKTRGQQVTLSCSPISGHRSVSWYQQTPGQGLQFLFEYFSETQRNKGNFPGRFSGRQFSNSRSEMNVSTLELGDSALYLCASSLRQGGTEAFFGQGTRLTVV.

The gene calls are TRBV5-5 and TRBJ1-6; D not resolved. This CDR3 comprises 12 residues. Germline lookup yields CDR1 SGHKS and CDR2 YYEKEE (reference sequence). Trimming removed 1 base at V and 6 bases at J, with 2 bases between. The CDR3 loop reads CASSLTNSPLHF. The CDR3 DNA sequence: TGTGCCAGCAGCTTGACTAATTCACCCCTCCACTTT.

The V and J genes are TRBV5-5 and TRBJ1-5; no clear D gene. This CDR3 spans 14 amino acids. The V gene's germline CDR1 is SGHKS and CDR2 YYEKEE (reference sequence). Deletions cut 6 bases from V and 1 base from J, with 11 bases between. The CDR3: CASNEGSSNQPQHF. DNA for the CDR3: TGTGCCAGCAACGAGGGTTCCAGCAATCAGCCCCAGCATTTT.

This chain links TRBV19 with TRBJ1-1, with D maybe TRBD1 (5 bases). The CDR3 has 12 amino acids. Looked up from germline, CDR1 is LNHDA and CDR2 is SQIVND (reference sequence). The V end was cut by 8 bases, the J end by 1 base, with 8 bases between. The CDR3: CASVGGNTEAFF. The CDR3 bases are TGTGCCAGTGTGGGGGGGAACACTGAAGCTTTCTTT.

The chain is built from TRBV29-1 and TRBJ2-2, with a weak D call TRBD2 (6 bases). Germline V gene data show CDR1 as SQVTM and CDR2 as ANQGSEA. V lost 4 bases to trimming and J lost 6 bases, with 18 bases between them. This CDR3 has 15 residues. The CDR3 DNA reads as TGCAGCGTTGGGAGTCTAGCGATTGGTCCCGGGGAGCTGTTTTTT. It codes for CSVGSLAIGPGELFF.

In its sample, this clone was seen once. The chain employs TRBV5-1 and TRBJ2-3, with D unresolved. The germline gives CDR1 SGHRS, CDR2 YFSETQ. V was pared by 6 bases and J by 2 bases, with 10 bases between. The CDR3 has 13 residues. In nucleotides, the CDR3 is TGCGCCAGCAAGCCTAGTGTCACAGATACGCAGTATTTT. Translated: CASKPSVTDTQYF.

The chain carries TRBV15 and TRBJ2-2; D unresolved. V dropped 5 bases and J dropped 1 base, with 11 bases sitting between them. The CDR3 has 15 residues. Germline-derived CDR1 and CDR2 are LNHNV and YYDKDF (reference sequence). CDR3 nucleotide sequence: TGTGCCACCAGCGGAAAAGGGTGGAACACCGGGGAGCTGTTTTTT. Translated: CATSGKGWNTGELFF.

Comments on this clone: This same CDR3 is encoded by further DNA sequences in the sample. V gene TRBV19 combines with J gene TRBJ1-1; D remains ambiguous. V gave up 8 bases and J gave up 0 bases, with 4 bases separating them. Germline V CDR1 and CDR2: LNHDA, SQIVND (reference sequence). The CDR3 totals 11 residues. The CDR3 loop reads CASSLNTEAFF. The CDR3 DNA sequence: TGTGCCAGTTCGTTGAACACTGAAGCTTTCTTT.

The table lists this clone with a few counts. The chain employs TRBV5-4 and TRBJ2-1, with TRBD2 matching 10 bases. The CDR3 is made up of 16 amino acids. J gave up 6 bases and V 3 bases, and 9 bases lay outside the gene matches. The V gene's germline CDR1 is SGHNT and CDR2 YYREEE (reference sequence). The CDR3 here is CASSSKRTSGANEQFF. The CDR3 coding sequence is TGTGCCAGCAGCTCCAAACGGACTAGCGGAGCCAATGAGCAGTTCTTC. Together with reference TRBV5-4 and TRBJ2-1, the CDR3 gives the full variable domain: ETGVTQSPTHLIKTRGQQVTLRCSSQSGHNTVSWYQQALGQGPQFIFQYYREEENGRGNFPPRFSGLQFPNYSSELNVNALELDDSALYLCASSSKRTSGANEQFFGPGTRLTVL.

A word on this clone: At the DNA level, this CDR3 is encoded by other sequences in the same sample as well. The chain uses TRBV18 and TRBJ1-4, with unresolved D. Trimming stripped 2 bases from V and 5 bases from J, with 9 bases between. Germline V gives CDR1 KGHSH, CDR2 LQKENI. The CDR3 runs 14 residues. CDR3: CASSPGRNNEKLFF. CDR3 bases: TGTGCCAGCTCACCAGGGCGAAACAATGAAAAACTGTTTTTT.

The V and J genes are TRBV6-5 and TRBJ2-1; 8 bases line up with TRBD2. The CDR3 length is 14 residues. Germline CDR1 reads MNHEY; CDR2 reads SVGAGI. V gave up 6 bases and J gave up 3 bases; unmatched junction bases: 4. The CDR3 loop is CASREREHYNEQFF. CDR3 DNA: TGTGCCAGCAGGGAGCGGGAGCACTACAATGAGCAGTTCTTC.

V usage is TRBV28 and J usage is TRBJ1-2; a weak D match, TRBD1 (5 bases). The V end lost 2 bases, the J end lost 9 bases, and 19 bases lay between the germline ends. The germline V gene encodes CDR1 MDHEN and CDR2 SYDVKM. CDR3 length equals 15 residues. Here the CDR3 DNA reads TGTGCCAGCAGTTTACCAGGAGGGACCCGGGGCCGCTACACCTTC. The encoded protein is CASSLPGGTRGRYTF.

The rearrangement uses TRBV18 and TRBJ2-7; D remains ambiguous. Germline CDR1 KGHSH, CDR2 LQKENI. Trimming took 4 bases from V and 3 from J, leaving 7 bases between them. This CDR3 has 12 residues. CDR3 DNA: TGTGCCAGCTCACGAAATCTCTACGAGCAGTACTTC. Protein sequence: CASSRNLYEQYF. The full variable domain, its missing parts supplied by reference TRBV18 and TRBJ2-7, is NAGVMQNPRHLVRRRGQEARLRCSPMKGHSHVYWYRQLPEEGLKFMVYLQKENIIDESGMPKERFSAEFPKEGPSILRIQQVVRGDSAAYFCASSRNLYEQYFGPGTRLTVT.

This rearrangement joins TRBV27 to TRBJ2-3, with D tentatively TRBD2 (5 bases). V was pared by 6 bases and J by 0 bases, with 10 bases between. The germline CDR1 and CDR2 sequences are MNHEY and SMNVEV (reference sequence). CDR3 size: 14 residues. In nucleotides, the CDR3 is TGTGCCAGCAGGGACTTTAGAAGCACAGATACGCAGTATTTT. Amino acid sequence: CASRDFRSTDTQYF.

The chain links TRBV5-1 to TRBJ2-7, with 7 bases aligning to TRBD2. The germline gives CDR1 SGHRS, CDR2 YFSETQ. Trimming cost V 5 bases and J 3 bases; bases outside gene matches: 8. The CDR3 runs 14 residues. The CDR3 region has the DNA TGCGCCAGCAGATCCAGCGGGAAACACTACGAGCAGTACTTC. It yields the protein CASRSSGKHYEQYF.

This clone was detected once. The CDR3 sequence is CASSRDLRNTEAFF. CDR3 DNA: TGTGCCAGCTCAAGGGACCTCCGGAACACTGAAGCTTTCTTT. The gene calls are TRBV18 and TRBJ1-1; D is possibly TRBD1 (5 bases). The CDR3 runs 14 residues. CDR1 and CDR2 from the germline V gene are KGHSH and LQKENI. Trimming cost V 5 bases and J 1 base, with 11 bases left between them.

The chain recombines TRBV9 with TRBJ2-3; 11 bases are shared with TRBD2. The CDR3 runs 17 residues. Germline loops: CDR1 SGDLS, CDR2 YYNGEE. V lost 0 bases and J lost 5; bases outside the gene matches: 8. This CDR3 is CASSVGLAGNSEDTQYF. The CDR3 DNA follows: TGTGCCAGCAGCGTAGGACTAGCGGGAAACTCGGAAGATACGCAGTATTTT.

The CDR3 DNA sequence: TGTGCCAGCGGGATCCGGGACAGGGAGCAATATCAGCCCCAGCATTTT. Protein product: CASGIRDREQYQPQHF. The chain employs TRBV27 and TRBJ1-5; 9 nucleotides agree with TRBD1. The CDR3 is 16 residues long. From germline, CDR1 is MNHEY and CDR2 SMNVEV (reference sequence). With V trimmed by 8 bases and J by 5 bases, 13 bases remained unmatched.

V usage is TRBV7-9 and J usage is TRBJ2-2, with 12 bases aligning to TRBD2. The length of the CDR3 is 15 residues. The J segment lost 5 bases and the V segment lost 3 bases, leaving 1 base of the junction unmatched. The germline V gene has CDR1 SEHNR and CDR2 FQNEAQ (reference sequence). In DNA form, the CDR3 reads TGTGCCAGCAGCTTCGGGACTAGCGGGACCGGGGAGCTGTTTTTT. Translated: CASSFGTSGTGELFF. Full variable domain (outside the CDR3, taken from reference TRBV7-9 and TRBJ2-2): DTGVSQNPRHKITKRGQNVTFRCDPISEHNRLYWYRQTLGQGPEFLTYFQNEAQLEKSRLLSDRFSAERPKGSFSTLEIQRTEQGDSAMYLCASSFGTSGTGELFFGEGSRLTVL.

V usage is TRBV5-1 and J usage is TRBJ2-3; either TRBD1 or TRBD2 may fit D (6 bases each). Germline CDR1 and CDR2: SGHRS and YFSETQ. V was shortened by 0 bases and J by 3 bases, with 11 bases between the two germline ends. This CDR3 is 15 amino acids long. The CDR3 spells CASSLVVGGTDTQYF. The CDR3 DNA is TGCGCCAGCAGCTTGGTTGTAGGGGGGACAGATACGCAGTATTTT.

The chain carries TRBV6-5 and TRBJ2-7; 7 nucleotides align to TRBD1. V lost 9 bases and J lost 2; bases outside the gene matches: 10. Germline V lookup: CDR1 MNHEY, CDR2 SVGAGI. The CDR3 is made up of 14 amino acids. The CDR3 loop reads CARQGIPIPYEQYF. The CDR3 DNA sequence: TGTGCCAGACAGGGGATCCCCATACCCTACGAGCAGTACTTC.

The gene calls are TRBV4-3 and TRBJ1-2; TRBD1 matches 7 bases. V lost 3 bases and J lost 4; bases outside the gene matches: 11. The CDR3 contains 16 residues. The V gene's germline CDR1 is LGHNA and CDR2 YSLEER. CDR3 sequence: CASSQGTGVGLYGYTF. DNA for the CDR3: TGCGCCAGCAGCCAGGGTACAGGGGTAGGTCTCTATGGCTACACCTTC.

As DNA, the CDR3 is TGTGCTAGCTCGGGGCCCGATAATTCGCAGTATTTT. Its translation is CASSGPDNSQYF. The V call is TRBV7-7, the J call TRBJ2-3, with D perhaps matching TRBD1 or TRBD2 (5 bases each). The length of the CDR3 is 12 residues. Looked up from germline, CDR1 is SSHAT and CDR2 is FNYEAQ (reference sequence).

The chain uses TRBV11-2 and TRBJ2-3, with 8 bases aligning to TRBD1. CDR1 is SGHAT and CDR2 is FQNNGV in the germline V gene. The CDR3 has 15 residues. The V gene end was trimmed by 5 bases and the J gene end by 4 bases; junction bases not matched to a gene: 8. In nucleotides, the CDR3 is TGTGCCAGCAGCCCCCGGACAGGGATTTCAGATACGCAGTATTTT. It specifies CASSPRTGISDTQYF.